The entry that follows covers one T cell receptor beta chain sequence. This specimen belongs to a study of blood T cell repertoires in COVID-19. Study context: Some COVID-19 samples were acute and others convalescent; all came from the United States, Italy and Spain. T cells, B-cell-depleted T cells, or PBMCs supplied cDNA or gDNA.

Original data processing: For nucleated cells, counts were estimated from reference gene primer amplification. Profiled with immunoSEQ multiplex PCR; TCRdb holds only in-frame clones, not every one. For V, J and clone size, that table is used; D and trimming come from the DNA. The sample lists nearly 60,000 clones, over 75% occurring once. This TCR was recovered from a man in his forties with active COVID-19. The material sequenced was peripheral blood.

The CDR3, as DNA: TGTGCCAGCAGCTTTGGTGCACAGGGCAGCAATCAGCCCCAGCATTTT. It codes for CASSFGAQGSNQPQHF. The chain carries TRBV5-6 and TRBJ1-5, with D possibly matching TRBD1 (6 bases). Trimming shortened V by 2 bases and J by 1 base, and 13 bases separated the two germline ends. This CDR3 is 16 amino acids long. CDR1 is SGHDT, CDR2 YYEEEE, per germline. Based on the CDR3 plus reference TRBV5-6 and TRBJ1-5, the full variable domain is DAGVTQSPTHLIKTRGQQVTLRCSPKSGHDTVSWYQQALGQGPQFIFQYYEEEERQRGNFPDRFSGHQFPNYSSELNVNALLLGDSALYLCASSFGAQGSNQPQHFGDGTRLSIL.